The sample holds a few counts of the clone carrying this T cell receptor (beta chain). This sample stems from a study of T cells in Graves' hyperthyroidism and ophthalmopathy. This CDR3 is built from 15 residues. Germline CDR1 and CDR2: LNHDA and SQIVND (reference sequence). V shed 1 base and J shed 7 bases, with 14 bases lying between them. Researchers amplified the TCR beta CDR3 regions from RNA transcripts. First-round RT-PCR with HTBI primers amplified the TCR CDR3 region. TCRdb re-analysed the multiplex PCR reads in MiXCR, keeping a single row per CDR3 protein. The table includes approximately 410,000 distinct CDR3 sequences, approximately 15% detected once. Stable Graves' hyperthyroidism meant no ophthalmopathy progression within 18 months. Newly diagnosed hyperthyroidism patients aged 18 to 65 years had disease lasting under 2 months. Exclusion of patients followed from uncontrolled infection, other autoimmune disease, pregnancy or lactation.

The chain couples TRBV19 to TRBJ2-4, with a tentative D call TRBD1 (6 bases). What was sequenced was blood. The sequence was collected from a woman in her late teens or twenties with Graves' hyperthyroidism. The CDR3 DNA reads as TGTGCCAGTAGTATAGGTGGGGGCACTGCCAACATTCAGTACTTC. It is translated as CASSIGGGTANIQYF.